The T cell receptor beta chain described here comes from a study of cytomegalovirus exposure and HLA in healthy donors (TCRdb year 2017). Broadly, across the study: According to a later analysis, the 120 or so validation repertoires were produced on the same platform as the roughly 720 repertoires of the first cohort. The study aimed to test whether signatures of past pathogen exposure could be identified by cataloging public T cell receptors. Along with the roughly 710-subject first cohort, a separate validation cohort of over a hundred different subjects was used. High-throughput TCR immunosequencing, statistical association of individual TCRs with disease status, and machine learning were combined to predict cytomegalovirus infection status.

This clone was seen many times. No cognate antigen has been identified for it. No quality values exist for individual bases; no much larger clone is one base distant. The donors were included in the validation cohort of some 120 subjects, a group kept apart from the approximately 700-subject first cohort. Overall results and qualifications from the work: In vitro tests confirmed that three of the cytomegalovirus-associated TCR beta chains recognize cytomegalovirus antigens. It was suggested by the authors that the approach could potentially be generalized to other disease states and immunological phenotypes. The classifier was reported to diagnose cytomegalovirus status with high specificity and sensitivity in both the original and validation cohorts. While some public TCRs were present in many individuals, most TCR sequences turned up only very rarely across donors. A later analysis lacked HLA typing for the validation cohort, so it scored co-occurrence in that cohort across all 120 or so repertoires. In the study, roughly 160 TCR beta chains were listed as associated with cytomegalovirus. A later analysis found that TCRs clustered in the first cohort also tended to co-occur in the roughly 120 validation repertoires, with 94% of cluster scores above 0.

Library prep was done by the immunoSEQ multiplex PCR assay. The authors processed their data as follows. A statistical classification framework was developed to diagnose cytomegalovirus status using the catalog of TCR beta chain sequences. TCRdb limited this immuneACCESS table to in-frame rearrangements with V and J called. A share of clones is missing; checked studies link under half to unresolved V genes, and the rest is unexplained. The V and J calls and clone size come from that table; D and trimming were worked out from the DNA. A total of a few hundred thousand clones appear in this sample, around 86% of them only once. Roughly 0.99% of the sample is held by the ten biggest clonotypes. The germline V gene gives CDR1 as MRHNA and CDR2 as SNTAGT. Relative to germline, V is missing 3 bases and J is missing 1 base, with 2 bases of the junction outside any gene match. The CDR3 runs 15 amino acids, cysteine and phenylalanine included. The DNA shown is the 45-base CDR3, in frame from base 1.

The source of this sequence is a woman aged 18-29 years in good health and CMV-seronegative. The sequenced material came from PBMCs. Rearrangement joined TRBV6-4 to TRBJ2-2; TRBD2 lines up with 7 middle nucleotides. Here the CDR3 is given as CASSEASGNTGELFF. The nucleotide sequence is TGTGCCAGCAGTGAGGCTAGCGGGAACACCGGGGAGCTGTTTTTT.